This T cell receptor (beta chain) was captured by sequencing in a study of T-cell memory formation after mild COVID-19. This clonotype has just a few counts. V lost 5 bases, J lost 1 base, and 8 bases stayed unmatched. Per the germline V gene, CDR1 is SEHNR and CDR2 is FQNEAQ (reference sequence). CDR3 size: 16 residues. TCRdb re-analysed the 5' RACE reads in MiXCR, keeping a single row per CDR3 protein. Here the sample spans around 500,000 distinct CDR3 sequences, roughly 18% being singletons. This chain connects TRBV7-9 to TRBJ1-5, with 7 bases lining up with TRBD1. Sequenced input: PBMCs or a T cell subset sorted from them (not recorded which). This receptor was taken from an adult woman who had mild COVID-19 (a few samples of this study predate the infection). Cell type and time point are not known. CDR3 sequence reads: CASSPGTALSNQPQHF. The CDR3 nucleotides read TGTGCCAGCAGCCCCGGGACAGCCCTGAGCAATCAGCCCCAGCATTTT. The variable domain in full, completed from reference TRBV7-9 and TRBJ1-5, reads DTGVSQNPRHKITKRGQNVTFRCDPISEHNRLYWYRQTLGQGPEFLTYFQNEAQLEKSRLLSDRFSAERPKGSFSTLEIQRTEQGDSAMYLCASSPGTALSNQPQHFGDGTRLSIL.